The source of this T cell receptor beta chain is a study of shared clonotypes between healthy human individuals. Unsorted PBMCs provided DNA that was sequenced on ten immunoSEQ deep assay plates. Method: immunoSEQ multiplex PCR; TCRdb's copy keeps in-frame clones and lacks some. The sample lists about 450,000 clones, around 79% occurring once. Donors comprised healthy HIV-negative adults lacking recent acute infections or vaccinations. Donors, without exception, were Caucasian adults residing in Nashville, Tennessee. Sequencing input: PBMCs. This clonotype originated in a woman between 40 and 55 years old in good health. Some clones in this sample may be carry-over from other donors' samples.

The CDR3 is CASGLVLGDRSSSYNEQFF. The CDR3 nucleotides are TGTGCTAGTGGTTTGGTACTAGGAGACAGGAGTAGCTCCTACAATGAGCAGTTCTTC. This chain joins TRBV12-5 and TRBJ2-1, with TRBD1 as a possible D gene (6 bases). V was trimmed by 0 bases and J by 0 bases, leaving 18 bases between them. The length of the CDR3 is 19 residues. CDR1 is LGHNT, CDR2 FRNRAP, per germline.